Listed here are 22 T cell receptor beta chains from one sample, sequenced in a study of OX40 agonist ivuxolimab in advanced cancers. The data were produced by immunoSEQ multiplex PCR, yet TCRdb's version contains in-frame clones alone and is incomplete. The sample gives roughly 50,000 clones, roughly 86% of which show up once; 1.5% to 2% is in the top ten. The starting material was CD4+ or CD8+ T cells sorted from blood, obtained in a trial of the OX40 agonist ivuxolimab. Source of these receptors: an adult with an advanced solid tumor such as melanoma, head and neck, liver or kidney cancer.

The rearrangement joins TRBV27 to TRBJ2-7, with 11 bases identical to TRBD1. Germline CDR1 and CDR2: MNHEY and SMNVEV (reference sequence). After removal of 3 bases from V and 1 base from J, the junction contained 8 bases not matched to a gene. This CDR3 is built from 17 residues. The CDR3 protein is CASSLVGGQGVSYEQYF. Written as DNA, the CDR3 is TGTGCCAGCAGTTTGGTGGGGGGACAGGGGGTTTCCTACGAGCAGTACTTC.

The rearrangement uses TRBV7-9 and TRBJ1-1; 7 positions match TRBD1. The germline V gene encodes CDR1 SEHNR and CDR2 FQNEAQ (reference sequence). The V and J ends lost 4 bases and 4 bases, in that order; junction bases with no gene match: 9. The CDR3 length is 15 residues. CDR3 residues: CASSSRQGQRTEAFF. The DNA for the CDR3 is TGTGCCAGCAGCTCACGACAGGGCCAACGCACTGAAGCTTTCTTT.

V usage is TRBV15 and J usage is TRBJ1-4; D unresolved. Trimming removed 0 bases at V and 8 bases at J, with 13 bases between. Germline lookup yields CDR1 LNHNV and CDR2 YYDKDF (reference sequence). The CDR3 spans 15 residues. This CDR3 reads CATSRDPTAGEKLFF. The CDR3 nucleotides read TGTGCCACCAGCAGAGATCCGACGGCCGGGGAAAAACTGTTTTTT.

This chain links TRBV30 with TRBJ1-2; D is unclear. Germline CDR1 GTSNPN, CDR2 SVGIG (reference sequence). The V and J ends lost 5 bases and 2 bases respectively, with 18 bases between them. The CDR3 is 15 amino acids. The CDR3 DNA is TGTGCCTGGGGAAGGCCCGGACGGACGAACTATGGCTACACCTTC. Translated, it gives CAWGRPGRTNYGYTF.

The chain links TRBV5-1 to TRBJ2-7; TRBD1 matches 8 bases. Looked up from germline, CDR1 is SGHRS and CDR2 is YFSETQ. V was clipped by 5 bases and J by 2 bases; unmatched bases: 6. This CDR3 contains 14 residues. This chain's CDR3 is CASRPAGGTYEQYF. Here the CDR3 DNA reads TGCGCCAGCAGACCCGCAGGGGGCACCTACGAGCAGTACTTC.

Note on this clone: At one boundary the junction diverges from the germline segment, which might be a read error. The gene calls are TRBV5-3 and TRBJ1-6, with 8 bases aligning to TRBD1. TRBV5-3 is designated an ORF whose function remains uncertain. There are 14 residues in the CDR3. The CDR3 protein is CASSLGQVSSPLHF. The CDR3 DNA reads as TGTGCCAGCAGCTTGGGACAGGTGTCTTCACCCCTCCACTTT.

CDR3 sequence: CASSEAGFSEQYF. As DNA, the CDR3 is TGTGCCAGCAGTGAAGCAGGGTTCTCCGAGCAGTACTTC. The V gene is TRBV2, the J gene TRBJ2-7; D is uncertain. This CDR3 comprises 13 residues. Germline CDR1 is SNHLY and CDR2 is FYNNEI. V was cut by 0 bases and J by 6 bases, with 9 bases left in between.

This clone came up once. The rearrangement joins TRBV4-1 to TRBJ2-5, with D tentatively TRBD2 (6 bases). V was clipped by 0 bases and J by 4 bases, with 18 bases between them. The germline V gene encodes CDR1 MGHRA and CDR2 YSYEKL. CDR3 length: 17 residues. This CDR3 reads CASSQDRGIGVRETQYF. In DNA form, the CDR3 reads TGCGCCAGCAGCCAAGATCGGGGGATCGGGGTTCGAGAGACCCAGTACTTC.

CDR3 amino acids: CASSSQTGKWPYEQYF. CDR3 nucleotides: TGTGCCAGCAGCTCCCAGACAGGGAAGTGGCCCTACGAGCAGTACTTC. The gene calls are TRBV7-6 and TRBJ2-7; 7 bases agree with TRBD1. The CDR3 contains 16 residues. The ends lost 4 bases at V and 2 bases at J; junction bases unmatched: 11. Germline-derived CDR1 and CDR2 are SGHVS and FNYEAQ.

This chain links TRBV18 with TRBJ2-1; D call uncertain. Looked up from germline, CDR1 is KGHSH and CDR2 is LQKENI. The germline V and J ends were trimmed by 1 base and 1 base, with 14 bases remaining between them. CDR3 size: 17 residues. CDR3 sequence (DNA): TGTGCCAGCTCACCACTAGAAGGGCCCACTTCCTACAATGAGCAGTTCTTC. This encodes CASSPLEGPTSYNEQFF.

This chain joins TRBV25-1 and TRBJ1-4; the D is unclear. Trimming removed 1 base at V and 6 bases at J, with 15 bases between. There are 16 residues in the CDR3. Germline CDR1 is MGHDK and CDR2 is SYGVNS. The CDR3 is CASSEFMPGWDEKLFF. The CDR3 DNA is TGTGCCAGCAGTGAATTTATGCCAGGATGGGATGAAAAACTGTTTTTT.

The V call is TRBV14, the J call TRBJ2-3, with D tentatively TRBD2 (5 bases). Deletions cut 1 base from V and 8 bases from J, with 10 bases between. The germline gives CDR1 SGHDN, CDR2 FVKESK. The CDR3 is 13 residues long. The DNA for the CDR3 is TGTGCCAGCAGCCAAGCCGGGGTGGGTACGCAGTATTTT. Its protein product is CASSQAGVGTQYF. The whole variable domain, filled in from reference TRBV14 and TRBJ2-3, reads EAGVTQFPSHSVIEKGQTVTLRCDPISGHDNLYWYRRVMGKEIKFLLHFVKESKQDESGMPNNRFLAERTGGTYSTLKVQPAELEDSGVYFCASSQAGVGTQYFGPGTRLTVL.

The CDR3 DNA reads TGCGCCAGCAGCCACGACAGCAACTATGGCTACACCTTC. This translates into CASSHDSNYGYTF. This sequence joins TRBV5-1 and TRBJ1-2; D might be TRBD1 (5 bases). CDR1 is SGHRS and CDR2 is YFSETQ in the germline V gene. V was trimmed by 4 bases and J by 2 bases, leaving 9 bases between them. This CDR3 contains 13 residues.

The V call is TRBV7-7, the J call TRBJ2-3; D possibly corresponds to TRBD1 (5 bases). The CDR3 is 15 residues long. Germline assignment: CDR1 SSHAT and CDR2 FNYEAQ (reference sequence). The ends were cut back, 0 bases at V and 0 bases at J, with 7 bases in the middle. The CDR3 loop reads CASSLAQGSTDTQYF. The CDR3 nucleotides are TGTGCCAGCAGCTTAGCGCAGGGTAGCACAGATACGCAGTATTTT.

The chain employs TRBV10-3 and TRBJ2-7; 13 bases map to TRBD2. Looked up from germline, CDR1 is ENHRY and CDR2 is SYGVKD. This CDR3 is built from 15 residues. V shed 4 bases, J shed 3 bases, and the junction held 3 bases outside the gene matches. CDR3 DNA: TGTGCCATCAGTGGGGGACTAGCGGGGCACTACGAGCAGTACTTC. Protein: CAISGGLAGHYEQYF.

This chain's CDR3 is CASSPQSDTEAFF. CDR3 nucleotides: TGTGCCAGCTCACCACAGTCAGACACTGAAGCTTTCTTT. The chain combines TRBV18 with TRBJ1-1, with no clear D. Trimming pared 1 base from V and 3 bases from J, leaving 6 bases between. Germline CDR1 reads KGHSH; CDR2 reads LQKENI. CDR3 length equals 13 residues. Filled out from reference TRBV18 and TRBJ1-1, the complete variable domain reads NAGVMQNPRHLVRRRGQEARLRCSPMKGHSHVYWYRQLPEEGLKFMVYLQKENIIDESGMPKERFSAEFPKEGPSILRIQQVVRGDSAAYFCASSPQSDTEAFFGQGTRLTVV.

The chain links TRBV14 to TRBJ1-2, with 8 bases lining up with TRBD1. The germline V gene has CDR1 SGHDN and CDR2 FVKESK. This CDR3 has 15 amino acids. The ends lost 1 base at V and 6 bases at J; junction bases unmatched: 7. The CDR3, as DNA: TGTGCCAGCAGCCAAGTGCAGGGGGCGCGAAATGGCTACACCTTC. Its protein product is CASSQVQGARNGYTF.

V is TRBV10-1 and J is TRBJ2-3, with a possible D match to TRBD1 (5 bases). V lost 3 bases and J lost 3, with 7 bases in between. The CDR3 has 13 residues. Germline V gene sequence: CDR1 WNHNN, CDR2 SYGVQD (reference sequence). The CDR3 nucleotides are TGCGCCAGCAGTGAAGCAGGGACAGATACGCAGTATTTT. It yields the protein CASSEAGTDTQYF.

This clone is medium-sized in the sample. This rearrangement joins TRBV19 to TRBJ2-1, with D unclear. In germline, CDR1 is LNHDA, CDR2 SQIVND (reference sequence). Trimming removed 4 bases at V and 6 bases at J, with 25 bases between. The CDR3 has 18 residues. The CDR3 sequence is CASSTMQATPATPNEQFF. In DNA form, the CDR3 reads TGTGCCAGTAGTACCATGCAGGCCACTCCGGCTACTCCCAATGAGCAGTTCTTC.

The DNA of the CDR3 is TGCAGCGTCCTTCGGACTAGCGGGAGCACCTACAATGAGCAGTTCTTC. Protein: CSVLRTSGSTYNEQFF. This sequence joins TRBV29-1 and TRBJ2-1; 13 bases are a match to TRBD2. The CDR3 spans 16 residues. The V gene's germline CDR1 is SQVTM and CDR2 ANQGSEA. V lost 6 bases to trimming and J lost 2 bases; unmatched junction nucleotides: 7.

This clone has only a few counts. The chain combines TRBV6-5 with TRBJ1-1; D is unclear. The CDR3 contains 15 residues. Germline CDR1 reads MNHEY; CDR2 reads SVGAGI. Trimming cost V 0 bases and J 0 bases, with 8 bases left between them. The CDR3 region has the DNA TGTGCCAGCAGTTACTCGGGCAGCATGAACACTGAAGCTTTCTTT. It encodes CASSYSGSMNTEAFF.

DNA for the CDR3: TGTGCCAGCAGCCCCGAGGGACCGACAGGGCTGTCGAACACCGGGGAGCTGTTTTTT. It encodes CASSPEGPTGLSNTGELFF. This rearrangement joins TRBV13 to TRBJ2-2; 7 nucleotides line up with TRBD1. Germline V gene lookup returns CDR1 PRHDT and CDR2 FYEKMQ (reference sequence). V lost 5 bases to trimming and J lost 0 bases; unmatched junction nucleotides: 15. The CDR3 is made up of 19 amino acids.